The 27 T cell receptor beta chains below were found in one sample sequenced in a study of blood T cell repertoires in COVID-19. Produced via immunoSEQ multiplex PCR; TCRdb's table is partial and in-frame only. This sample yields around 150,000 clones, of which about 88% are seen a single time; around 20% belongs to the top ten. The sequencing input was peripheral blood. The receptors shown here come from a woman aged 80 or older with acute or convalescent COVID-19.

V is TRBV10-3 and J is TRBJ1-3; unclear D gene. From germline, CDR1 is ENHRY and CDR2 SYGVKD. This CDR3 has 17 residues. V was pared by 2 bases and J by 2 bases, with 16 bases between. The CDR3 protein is CAISERASGGAGNTIYF. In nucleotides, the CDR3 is TGTGCCATCAGTGAGAGGGCGAGCGGCGGGGCTGGAAACACCATATATTTT.

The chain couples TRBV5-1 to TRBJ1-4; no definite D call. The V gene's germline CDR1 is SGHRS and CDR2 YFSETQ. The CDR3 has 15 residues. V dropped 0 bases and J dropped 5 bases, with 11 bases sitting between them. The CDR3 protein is CASSLGAGGNEKLFF. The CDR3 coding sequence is TGCGCCAGCAGCTTGGGAGCAGGTGGGAATGAAAAACTGTTTTTT.

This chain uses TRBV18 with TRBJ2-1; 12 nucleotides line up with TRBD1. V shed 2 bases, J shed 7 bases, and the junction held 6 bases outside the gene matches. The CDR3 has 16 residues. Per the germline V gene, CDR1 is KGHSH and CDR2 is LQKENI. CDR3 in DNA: TGTGCCAGCTCACCAGGGGGACAGGGGGCGAGTAATGAGCAGTTCTTC. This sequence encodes CASSPGGQGASNEQFF.

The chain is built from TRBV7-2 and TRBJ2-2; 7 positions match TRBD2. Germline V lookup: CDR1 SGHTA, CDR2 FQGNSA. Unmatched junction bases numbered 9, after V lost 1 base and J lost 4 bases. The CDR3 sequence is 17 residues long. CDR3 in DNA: TGTGCCAGCAGCTTAGGTAGCGCGGGGGTAGGCACCGGGGAGCTGTTTTTT. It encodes CASSLGSAGVGTGELFF.

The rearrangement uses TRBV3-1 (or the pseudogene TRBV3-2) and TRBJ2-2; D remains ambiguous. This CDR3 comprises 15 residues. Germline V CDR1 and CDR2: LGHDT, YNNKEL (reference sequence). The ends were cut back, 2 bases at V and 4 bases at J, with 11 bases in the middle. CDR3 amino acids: CASSQRVSVTGELFF. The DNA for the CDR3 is TGTGCCAGCAGCCAACGGGTGTCTGTCACCGGGGAGCTGTTTTTT.

The CDR3 loop is CASSLIRGRGYTF. The CDR3 DNA follows: TGTGCCAGCAGCTTGATCCGGGGTCGTGGCTACACCTTC. The chain combines TRBV5-4 with TRBJ1-2, with D unclear. Germline V CDR1 and CDR2: SGHNT, YYREEE (reference sequence). V was trimmed by 1 base and J by 7 bases, leaving 11 bases between them. The CDR3 totals 13 residues.

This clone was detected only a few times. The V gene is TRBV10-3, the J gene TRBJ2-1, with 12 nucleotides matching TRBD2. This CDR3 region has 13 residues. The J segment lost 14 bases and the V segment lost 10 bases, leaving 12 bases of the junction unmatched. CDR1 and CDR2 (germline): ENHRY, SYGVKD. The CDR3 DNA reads TGTGCCACCGCCGGGACTAGCGGGCTCGAGGAGTTCTTC. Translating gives CATAGTSGLEEFF.

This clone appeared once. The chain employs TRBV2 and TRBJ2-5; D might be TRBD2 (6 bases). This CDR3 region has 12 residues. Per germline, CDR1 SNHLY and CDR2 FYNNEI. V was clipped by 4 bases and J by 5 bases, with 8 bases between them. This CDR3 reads CASSVSGETQYF. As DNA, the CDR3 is TGTGCCAGCAGTGTGAGCGGGGAGACCCAGTACTTC.

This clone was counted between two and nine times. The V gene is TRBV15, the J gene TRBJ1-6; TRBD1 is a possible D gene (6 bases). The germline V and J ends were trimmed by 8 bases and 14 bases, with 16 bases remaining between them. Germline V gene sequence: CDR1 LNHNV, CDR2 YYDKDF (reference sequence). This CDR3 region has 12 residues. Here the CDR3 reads CATRDIDSALHF. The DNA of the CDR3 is TGTGCCACCCGGGACATAGATTCGGCCCTCCACTTT.

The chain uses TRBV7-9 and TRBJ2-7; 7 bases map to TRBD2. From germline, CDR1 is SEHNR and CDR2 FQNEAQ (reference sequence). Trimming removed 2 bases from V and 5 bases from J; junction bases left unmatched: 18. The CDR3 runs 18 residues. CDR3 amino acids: CASSLYARGGKGENEQYF. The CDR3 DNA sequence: TGTGCCAGCAGCTTATATGCCCGGGGAGGGAAGGGCGAGAACGAGCAGTACTTC.

The CDR3: CASSWDSRPSGNTIYF. The CDR3 DNA sequence: TGCGCCAGCAGCTGGGACAGTCGGCCCTCTGGAAACACCATATATTTT. The V gene is TRBV5-1, the J gene TRBJ1-3, with 7 bases aligning to TRBD1. Germline CDR1 reads SGHRS; CDR2 reads YFSETQ. This CDR3 has 16 residues. The J segment lost 0 bases and the V segment lost 3 bases, leaving 6 bases of the junction unmatched.

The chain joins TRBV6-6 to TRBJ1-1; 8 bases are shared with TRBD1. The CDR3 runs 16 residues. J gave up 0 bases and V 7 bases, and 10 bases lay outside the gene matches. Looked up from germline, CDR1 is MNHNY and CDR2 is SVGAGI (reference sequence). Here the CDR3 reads CASNTNRGRMNTEAFF. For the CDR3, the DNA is TGTGCCAGCAACACGAACAGGGGGAGAATGAACACTGAAGCTTTCTTT.

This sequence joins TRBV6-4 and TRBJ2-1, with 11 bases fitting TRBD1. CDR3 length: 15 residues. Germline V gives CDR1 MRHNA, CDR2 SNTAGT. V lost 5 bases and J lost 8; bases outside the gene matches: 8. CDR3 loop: CASSQDRGLLDEQFF. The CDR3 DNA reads TGTGCCAGCAGTCAGGACAGGGGGCTCTTGGATGAGCAGTTCTTC.

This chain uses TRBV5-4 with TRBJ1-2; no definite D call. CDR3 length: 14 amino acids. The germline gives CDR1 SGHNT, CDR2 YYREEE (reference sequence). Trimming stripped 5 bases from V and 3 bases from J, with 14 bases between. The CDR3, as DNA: TGTGCCAGCAGGGCCGTGGAGAGGGACTATGGCTACACCTTC. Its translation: CASRAVERDYGYTF.

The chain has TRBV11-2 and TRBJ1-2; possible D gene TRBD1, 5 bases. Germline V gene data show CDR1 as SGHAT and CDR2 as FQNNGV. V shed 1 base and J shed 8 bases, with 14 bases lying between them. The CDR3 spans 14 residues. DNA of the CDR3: TGTGCCAGCAGCTTAGGCACCGGGGGGGTCGGCTACACCTTC. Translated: CASSLGTGGVGYTF.

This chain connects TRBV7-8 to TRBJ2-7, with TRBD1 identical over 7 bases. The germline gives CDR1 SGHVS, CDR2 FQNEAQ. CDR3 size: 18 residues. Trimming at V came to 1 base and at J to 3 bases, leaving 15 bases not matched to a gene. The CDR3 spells CASSLEESFRDRSYEQYF. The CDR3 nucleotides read TGTGCCAGCAGCTTAGAAGAGTCATTTCGGGACAGAAGCTACGAGCAGTACTTC.

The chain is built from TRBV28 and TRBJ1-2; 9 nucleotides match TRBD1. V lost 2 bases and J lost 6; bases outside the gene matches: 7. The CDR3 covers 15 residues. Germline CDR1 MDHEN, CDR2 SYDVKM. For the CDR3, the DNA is TGTGCCAGCAGTTTACCCGACAGGGGGGTTAATGGCTACACCTTC. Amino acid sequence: CASSLPDRGVNGYTF.

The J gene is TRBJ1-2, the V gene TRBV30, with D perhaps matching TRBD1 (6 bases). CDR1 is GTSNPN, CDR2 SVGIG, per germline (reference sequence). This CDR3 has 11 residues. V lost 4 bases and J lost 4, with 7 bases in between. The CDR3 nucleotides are TGTGCCTGGATGGACAGCTATGGCTACACCTTC. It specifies CAWMDSYGYTF.

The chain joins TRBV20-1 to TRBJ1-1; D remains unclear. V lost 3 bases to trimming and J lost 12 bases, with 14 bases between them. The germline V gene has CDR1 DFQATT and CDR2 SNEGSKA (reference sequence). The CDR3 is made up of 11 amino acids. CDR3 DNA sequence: TGCAGTGCTAGCCCTAAAAGTTCGTCTTTCTTT. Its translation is CSASPKSSSFF.

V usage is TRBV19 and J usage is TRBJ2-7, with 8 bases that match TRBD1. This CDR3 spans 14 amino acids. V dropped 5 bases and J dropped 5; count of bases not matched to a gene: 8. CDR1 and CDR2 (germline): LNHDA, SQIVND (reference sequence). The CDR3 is CASSVQTGADEQYF. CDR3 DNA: TGTGCCAGTAGTGTACAGACAGGGGCAGACGAGCAGTACTTC.

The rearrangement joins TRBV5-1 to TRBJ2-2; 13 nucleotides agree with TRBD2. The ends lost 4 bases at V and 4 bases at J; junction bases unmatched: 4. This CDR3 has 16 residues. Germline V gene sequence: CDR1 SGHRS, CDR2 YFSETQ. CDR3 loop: CASSPRTSGGTGELFF. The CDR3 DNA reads TGCGCCAGCAGCCCTAGGACTAGCGGGGGCACCGGGGAGCTGTTTTTT.

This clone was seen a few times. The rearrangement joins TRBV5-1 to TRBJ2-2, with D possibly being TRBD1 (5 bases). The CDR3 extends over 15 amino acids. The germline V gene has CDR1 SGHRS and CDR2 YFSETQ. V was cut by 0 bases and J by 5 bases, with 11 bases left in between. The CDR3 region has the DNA TGCGCCAGCAGCTTGGACAGGATTGGTACCGGGGAGCTGTTTTTT. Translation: CASSLDRIGTGELFF.

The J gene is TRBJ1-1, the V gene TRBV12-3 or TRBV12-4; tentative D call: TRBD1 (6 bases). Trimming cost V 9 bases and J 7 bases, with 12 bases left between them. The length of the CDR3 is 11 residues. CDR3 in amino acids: CASRGGREAFF. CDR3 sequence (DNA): TGTGCCAGTCGAGGGGGACGTGAAGCTTTCTTT.

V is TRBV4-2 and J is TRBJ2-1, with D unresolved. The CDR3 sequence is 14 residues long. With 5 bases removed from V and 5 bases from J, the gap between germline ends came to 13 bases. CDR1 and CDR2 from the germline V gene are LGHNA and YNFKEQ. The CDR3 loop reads CASSYLVTDNEQFF. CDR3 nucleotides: TGTGCCAGCAGCTACCTAGTAACCGACAATGAGCAGTTCTTC.

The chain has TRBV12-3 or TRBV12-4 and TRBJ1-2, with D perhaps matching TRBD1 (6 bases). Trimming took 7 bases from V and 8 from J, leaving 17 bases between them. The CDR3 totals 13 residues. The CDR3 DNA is TGTGCCAGCAACCGGGCAGGGGTTGGCGGCTACACCTTC. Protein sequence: CASNRAGVGGYTF.

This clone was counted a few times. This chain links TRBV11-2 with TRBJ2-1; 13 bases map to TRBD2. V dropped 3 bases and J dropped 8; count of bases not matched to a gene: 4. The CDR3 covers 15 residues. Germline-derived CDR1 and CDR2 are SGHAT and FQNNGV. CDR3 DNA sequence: TGTGCCAGCAGCTTCGGACTAGCGGGAGTCGATGAGCAGTTCTTC. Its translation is CASSFGLAGVDEQFF.

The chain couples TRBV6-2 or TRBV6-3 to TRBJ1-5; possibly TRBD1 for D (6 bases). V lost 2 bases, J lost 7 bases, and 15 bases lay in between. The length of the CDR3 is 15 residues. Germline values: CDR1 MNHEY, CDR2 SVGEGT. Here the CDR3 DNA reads TGTGCCAGCAGTTACAACCGGGGGGCAGAACAGCCCCAGCATTTT. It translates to CASSYNRGAEQPQHF.